This entry lists 21 T cell receptor beta chains sequenced from one sample in a study of cytomegalovirus exposure and HLA in healthy donors. PCR amplification relied on 60 Vbeta primers (plus 13 Jbeta primers). This table comes from immunoSEQ multiplex PCR, and its TCRdb copy is limited to in-frame clones, with some not included. The table shows about 55,000 clones, with 82% occurring only once. The source material was PBMCs. The source is a man aged 25 to 40 in good health and CMV-seronegative.

The chain uses TRBV7-9 and TRBJ2-3; maybe TRBD1 (6 bases). V dropped 0 bases and J dropped 1 base, with 8 bases sitting between them. Germline V CDR1 and CDR2: SEHNR, FQNEAQ (reference sequence). The CDR3 spans 15 residues. This CDR3 is CASSLAAGGTDTQYF. The DNA for the CDR3 is TGTGCCAGCAGCTTAGCGGCAGGGGGCACAGATACGCAGTATTTT. Full variable domain (rest looked up from reference TRBV7-9 and TRBJ2-3): DTGVSQNPRHKITKRGQNVTFRCDPISEHNRLYWYRQTLGQGPEFLTYFQNEAQLEKSRLLSDRFSAERPKGSFSTLEIQRTEQGDSAMYLCASSLAAGGTDTQYFGPGTRLTVL.

This clone was detected once. The J gene is TRBJ1-1, the V gene TRBV9; D is unclear. The CDR3 totals 15 residues. Germline CDR1 reads SGDLS; CDR2 reads YYNGEE. V gave up 0 bases and J gave up 4 bases, with 13 bases separating them. CDR3 coding DNA: TGTGCCAGCAGCGTAGACGAGGGCCGGGGCACTGAAGCTTTCTTT. Translation: CASSVDEGRGTEAFF.

CDR3 sequence reads: CASSDSTTAVQFF. The CDR3, as DNA: TGTGCCAGCAGTGACTCGACCACCGCGGTGCAGTTCTTC. The chain uses TRBV6-4 and TRBJ2-1; D unclear. Trimming removed 0 bases at V and 12 bases at J, with 12 bases between. Germline assignment: CDR1 MRHNA and CDR2 SNTAGT. This CDR3 region has 13 residues.

The V and J genes are TRBV7-2 and TRBJ2-6; possibly TRBD2 for D (5 bases). Trimming shortened V by 1 base and J by 0 bases, and 16 bases separated the two germline ends. The CDR3 contains 19 residues. Germline-derived CDR1 and CDR2 are SGHTA and FQGNSA. CDR3 region: CASSLVRVGMSSGANVLTF. CDR3 nucleotide sequence: TGTGCCAGCAGCTTAGTACGGGTCGGGATGAGCTCTGGGGCCAACGTCCTGACTTTC. Full variable domain (remainder filled in from reference TRBV7-2 and TRBJ2-6): GAGVSQSPSNKVTEKGKDVELRCDPISGHTALYWYRQSLGQGLEFLIYFQGNSAPDKSGLPSDRFSAERTGGSVSTLTIQRTQQEDSAVYLCASSLVRVGMSSGANVLTFGAGSRLTVL.

The V gene is TRBV6-1, the J gene TRBJ1-5; D might be TRBD1 (6 bases). The CDR3 contains 19 residues. Per germline, CDR1 MNHNS and CDR2 SASEGT. V gave up 4 bases and J gave up 1 base, with 23 bases separating them. The CDR3 nucleotides read TGTGCCAGCAGTGCCCGTCAGGGGTCTTTGGTGATAAGCAATCAGCCCCAGCATTTT. Encoded protein: CASSARQGSLVISNQPQHF.

This clone has just one count. This chain links TRBV6-5 with TRBJ1-3; 7 bases match TRBD1. V was pared by 4 bases and J by 0 bases, with 6 bases of the junction left unmatched. The CDR3 extends over 16 amino acids. Germline lookup yields CDR1 MNHEY and CDR2 SVGAGI. CDR3 loop: CASSFAGTDSGNTIYF. The DNA of the CDR3 is TGTGCCAGCAGTTTTGCCGGGACAGACTCTGGAAACACCATATATTTT.

This chain joins TRBV30 and TRBJ2-7, with 11 nucleotides matching TRBD1. From germline, CDR1 is GTSNPN and CDR2 SVGIG (reference sequence). J was trimmed by 4 bases and V by 8 bases; bases with no gene match: 4. CDR3 length equals 12 residues. CDR3 sequence: CATGTGGYEQYF. The CDR3 DNA is TGTGCCACCGGGACAGGGGGTTACGAGCAGTACTTC.

CDR3 nucleotide sequence: TGCGCCAGCAGTGACGAGGTAGCGGGAGGGATCTTAAACAATGAGCAGTTCTTC. Its translation: CASSDEVAGGILNNEQFF. The gene calls are TRBV10-1 and TRBJ2-1; 11 bases agree with TRBD2. Germline V gene sequence: CDR1 WNHNN, CDR2 SYGVQD (reference sequence). The CDR3 extends over 18 amino acids. V lost 3 bases, J lost 5 bases, and 12 bases stayed unmatched.

The V and J genes are TRBV29-1 and TRBJ1-1; D is unresolved. Germline assignment: CDR1 SQVTM and CDR2 ANQGSEA. V was pared by 5 bases and J by 0 bases, with 10 bases between. The CDR3 runs 13 residues. CDR3 sequence: CSVSPLMNTEAFF. The CDR3 DNA sequence: TGCAGCGTTAGTCCCCTAATGAACACTGAAGCTTTCTTT.

The CDR3: CASSPGLAGYEQYF. CDR3 bases: TGCGCCAGCTCTCCGGGACTAGCGGGGTACGAGCAGTACTTC. The chain links TRBV5-1 to TRBJ2-7; 13 bases agree with TRBD2. J gave up 4 bases and V 7 bases, and 5 bases lay outside the gene matches. The CDR3 totals 14 residues. CDR1 and CDR2 (germline): SGHRS, YFSETQ.

The chain is built from TRBV2 and TRBJ1-1; 8 positions agree with TRBD1. The V segment lost 7 bases and the J segment 5 bases; nucleotides outside the gene matches: 6. The CDR3 spans 13 residues. Germline V gives CDR1 SNHLY, CDR2 FYNNEI. In DNA form, the CDR3 reads TGTGCCAGCAAACAGGGGGTATTAACTGAAGCTTTCTTT. It yields the protein CASKQGVLTEAFF. Supplemented by reference TRBV2 and TRBJ1-1, the full variable domain reads EPEVTQTPSHQVTQMGQEVILRCVPISNHLYFYWYRQILGQKVEFLVSFYNNEISEKSEIFDDQFSVERPDGSNFTLKIRSTKLEDSAMYFCASKQGVLTEAFFGQGTRLTVV.

The chain carries TRBV5-4 and TRBJ1-5; TRBD1 might be the D (6 bases). The V gene lost 0 bases and the J gene lost 6 bases, with 10 bases spanning the gap. The CDR3 is 14 amino acids. Germline lookup yields CDR1 SGHNT and CDR2 YYREEE (reference sequence). The CDR3 DNA reads as TGTGCCAGCAGCTTGGGGGGGCCCGGTCAGCCCCAGCATTTT. Its translation: CASSLGGPGQPQHF. Using reference TRBV5-4 and TRBJ1-5 for the parts outside the CDR3, the full variable domain is ETGVTQSPTHLIKTRGQQVTLRCSSQSGHNTVSWYQQALGQGPQFIFQYYREEENGRGNFPPRFSGLQFPNYSSELNVNALELDDSALYLCASSLGGPGQPQHFGDGTRLSIL.

J is TRBJ2-7 and V is TRBV10-3; TRBD2 agrees at 9 bases. This CDR3 has 14 residues. The germline CDR1 and CDR2 sequences are ENHRY and SYGVKD. Trimming removed 3 bases from V and 7 bases from J; junction bases left unmatched: 7. DNA of the CDR3: TGTGCCATCAGTGATCCTAGCGGGGTTGGTGAGCAGTACTTC. Translating it yields CAISDPSGVGEQYF.

This clone turned up a few times. The chain links TRBV27 to TRBJ2-2, with TRBD2 matching over 8 bases. The CDR3 contains 15 residues. The J segment lost 2 bases and the V segment lost 3 bases, leaving 2 bases of the junction unmatched. The V gene's germline CDR1 is MNHEY and CDR2 SMNVEV (reference sequence). CDR3 nucleotides: TGTGCCAGCAGTTTCCTAGCGGGTAACACCGGGGAGCTGTTTTTT. Translation: CASSFLAGNTGELFF.

The rearrangement links TRBV6-5 to TRBJ1-2; D perhaps matches TRBD1 (5 bases). Trimming took off 6 bases at V and 7 bases at J, with 12 bases between the two ends. Germline V gene lookup returns CDR1 MNHEY and CDR2 SVGAGI. The CDR3 sequence is 12 residues long. Here the CDR3 reads CASSPMGGGYTF. CDR3 nucleotides: TGTGCCAGCAGCCCGATGGGGGGTGGCTACACCTTC.

This clone has only one observation. This chain connects TRBV18 to TRBJ1-1, with D maybe TRBD1 (6 bases). With 6 bases removed from V and 2 bases from J, the gap between germline ends came to 10 bases. This CDR3 contains 13 residues. Looked up from germline, CDR1 is KGHSH and CDR2 is LQKENI. The CDR3 is CASSGGANTEAFF. The CDR3 coding sequence is TGTGCCAGCTCTGGGGGGGCAAACACTGAAGCTTTCTTT.

This clone was seen a few times. V and J are TRBV11-2 and TRBJ2-1; 7 nucleotides agree with TRBD2. The CDR3 covers 16 residues. Germline CDR1 and CDR2: SGHAT and FQNNGV. The V gene end was trimmed by 5 bases and the J gene end by 7 bases; junction bases not matched to a gene: 14. The CDR3 protein is CASSGRGDRLANEQFF. The CDR3 region has the DNA TGTGCCAGCAGCGGACGGGGGGATCGACTAGCAAATGAGCAGTTCTTC.

This chain uses TRBV29-1 with TRBJ2-2; possibly TRBD2 for D (5 bases). CDR1 and CDR2 (germline): SQVTM, ANQGSEA. CDR3 length: 14 amino acids. With 6 bases removed from V and 0 bases from J, the gap between germline ends came to 11 bases. The CDR3 coding sequence is TGCAGCGTAAGAGGGCCCGCGAACACCGGGGAGCTGTTTTTT. It translates to CSVRGPANTGELFF.

The CDR3 loop is CASRPGTSGEDEQFF. The CDR3 region has the DNA TGTGCCAGCAGACCAGGGACTAGCGGGGAGGATGAGCAGTTCTTC. This chain uses TRBV6-4 with TRBJ2-1, with 13 bases matching TRBD2. V dropped 6 bases and J dropped 8; count of bases not matched to a gene: 7. The germline gives CDR1 MRHNA, CDR2 SNTAGT. The CDR3 consists of 15 residues.

The rearrangement uses TRBV19 and TRBJ1-5; D gene ambiguous. CDR1 is LNHDA, CDR2 SQIVND, per germline (reference sequence). The CDR3 has 16 residues. Trimming stripped 2 bases from V and 5 bases from J, with 16 bases between. CDR3 bases: TGTGCCAGTAGTATAATGGCGGCAGCCCCTCATCAGCCCCAGCATTTT. This sequence encodes CASSIMAAAPHQPQHF.

The J gene is TRBJ2-7, the V gene TRBV7-9, with 13 bases that match TRBD2. The CDR3 is 19 amino acids. V trimming: 3 bases; J trimming: 7 bases; junction bases outside the gene matches: 18. Germline V lookup: CDR1 SEHNR, CDR2 FQNEAQ (reference sequence). For the CDR3, the DNA is TGTGCCAGCAGCTTGTCGGGACTAGCGGGGCTCCTAGGTACGAGTGAGCAGTACTTC. It is translated as CASSLSGLAGLLGTSEQYF.